This TCR beta chain was found in a study of CD8 T cells in ankylosing spondylitis. This clonotype was counted a few times. What it recognizes is unknown. Molecular-barcoded quantitative 5'-RACE produced these TCR beta libraries. TCRdb re-derived calls from the 5' RACE reads in MiXCR, one entry per CDR3 protein. The sample holds 650,000 to 800,000 distinct CDR3 sequences; 15% to 20% are singletons and the top ten take under 20%. The CDR3 has 15 amino acids. V lost 4 bases, J lost 1 base, and 14 bases lay in between. Germline V gene sequence: CDR1 MGHRA, CDR2 YSYEKL. Study observations and caveats: There was reportedly significant enrichment of clones that were disease-linked in matched ankylosing spondylitis synovial fluid. Several of the motif variants were reported before in synovial fluid and blood from reactive arthritis. Within peripheral blood, clones linked to disease were CD8+ and relatively rare. A TCR beta motif of about eight highly homologous variants seemed to mark ankylosing spondylitis blood.

The receptor was isolated from a male donor with ankylosing spondylitis. The V and J genes are TRBV4-1 and TRBJ2-7; D remains ambiguous. The sample was blood, either unsorted or a sorted T cell fraction (not recorded which). For the CDR3, the DNA is TGCGCCAGCAGCCTAAAAAACGGCGGATCCTACGAGCAGTACTTC. It yields the protein CASSLKNGGSYEQYF.